This T cell receptor (beta chain) was recovered during a study of OX40 agonist ivuxolimab in advanced cancers. Study context: Antecedent anti-PD-1, anti-PD-L1 or anti-CTLA-4 therapy was permissible, with roughly 36% having received some.

The repertoire was sequenced with immunoSEQ multiplex PCR; TCRdb's copy has only in-frame clones and lacks some. The table has approximately 100,000 clones, less than 95% seen once. The CDR3 sequence is 11 residues long. V lost 8 bases, J lost 2 bases, and 5 bases lay in between. The germline V gene encodes CDR1 SEHNR and CDR2 FQNEAQ (reference sequence). The sequences come from CD4+ or CD8+ T cells sorted from blood, collected in a trial of the OX40 agonist ivuxolimab. The sequence derives from an adult with an advanced solid tumor such as melanoma, head and neck, liver or kidney cancer. The chain combines TRBV7-9 with TRBJ2-3, with D tentatively TRBD1 (5 bases). The CDR3 DNA reads as TGTGCCAGCGGGGCCACAGATACGCAGTATTTT. This sequence encodes CASGATDTQYF.